The 31 T cell receptor beta chains reported below all come from one sample, sequenced in a study of T-cell reconstitution after alpha-beta-depleted transplantation in children. TCRbeta library preparation incorporated unique molecular identifiers. Using its own MiXCR run on the PCR reads, TCRdb lists one record per CDR3 protein. This table holds around 410,000 distinct CDR3 sequences, roughly 10% found once. The sample consisted of PBMCs from the stem cell graft donor, taken from the stem cell graft. All receptors come from a human donor who donated a stem cell graft to a child with acute myeloid leukemia.

This clonotype was observed at least ten times. This chain uses TRBV7-9 with TRBJ1-4; D ambiguous. The CDR3 loop spans 13 amino acids. V was cut by 1 base and J by 8 bases, with 8 bases left in between. Germline V gene data show CDR1 as SEHNR and CDR2 as FQNEAQ (reference sequence). This CDR3 is CASSLGTGEKLFF. The CDR3 DNA follows: TGTGCCAGCAGCTTAGGTACTGGCGAAAAACTGTTTTTT.

This sequence joins TRBV5-1 and TRBJ2-2; 7 bases match TRBD1. The junction had 13 bases not matched to a gene; V was cut back by 1 base and J by 7 bases. Germline-derived CDR1 and CDR2 are SGHRS and YFSETQ. This CDR3 is 17 amino acids long. The DNA for the CDR3 is TGCGCCAGCAGCTTGTTTGGACAGGAGTTGCTCAACGGGGAGCTGTTTTTT. Protein: CASSLFGQELLNGELFF.

The chain links TRBV9 to TRBJ1-4, with a possible D match to TRBD1 (6 bases). CDR1 SGDLS and CDR2 YYNGEE come from the germline V gene. This CDR3 is 13 amino acids long. V lost 2 bases and J lost 6, with 8 bases in between. As DNA, the CDR3 is TGTGCCAGCAGCGTGGACAGCTATGAAAAACTGTTTTTT. Protein product: CASSVDSYEKLFF.

The table lists this clonotype with a few counts. The genes are TRBV18 and TRBJ2-3; no clear D gene. Trimming stripped 2 bases from V and 4 bases from J, with 16 bases between. CDR3 length equals 16 residues. Germline CDR1 KGHSH, CDR2 LQKENI. CDR3 DNA sequence: TGTGCCAGCTCACCATTTGGAAATCCCAAGGCAGATACGCAGTATTTT. This encodes CASSPFGNPKADTQYF.

This clonotype was counted only a few times. The CDR3 DNA is TGTGCCACCAGTGGGGTGTCCGCTAGCGGGCCTAATGAGCAGTTCTTC. Residues: CATSGVSASGPNEQFF. The chain couples TRBV24-1 to TRBJ2-1, with 8 positions matching TRBD2. Germline values: CDR1 KGHDR, CDR2 SFDVKD. This CDR3 region has 16 residues. The junction had 12 bases not matched to a gene; V was cut back by 5 bases and J by 7 bases.

V usage is TRBV6-5 and J usage is TRBJ2-3; 11 positions agree with TRBD2. After removal of 2 bases from V and 4 bases from J, the junction contained 8 bases not matched to a gene. CDR1 and CDR2 from the germline V gene are MNHEY and SVGAGI. The CDR3 spans 17 residues. The CDR3 DNA reads TGTGCCAGCAGTTACGACCAGTTAGCGGGAGGGTCAGATACGCAGTATTTT. It specifies CASSYDQLAGGSDTQYF.

This clonotype has at least ten counts. V and J are TRBV10-3 and TRBJ1-2; 8 positions agree with TRBD1. The V gene's germline CDR1 is ENHRY and CDR2 SYGVKD. The CDR3 is made up of 14 amino acids. V shed 5 bases, J shed 8 bases, and the junction held 10 bases outside the gene matches. The DNA for the CDR3 is TGTGCCATCAGTATCGGGACAGGCTGGCGGGGCTACACCTTC. This codes for CAISIGTGWRGYTF.

The chain links TRBV20-1 to TRBJ2-3; tentatively, D is TRBD2 (6 bases). Germline lookup yields CDR1 DFQATT and CDR2 SNEGSKA (reference sequence). The length of the CDR3 is 13 residues. Trimming took 6 bases from V and 5 from J, leaving 15 bases between them. Here the CDR3 DNA reads TGCAGTGCCTCCGGGACCGGGGGAGATACGCAGTATTTT. It specifies CSASGTGGDTQYF.

A few counts support this clonotype. The chain employs TRBV6-2 or TRBV6-3 and TRBJ1-5; the D gene is possibly TRBD1 (6 bases). This CDR3 contains 15 residues. Germline values: CDR1 MNHEY, CDR2 SVGEGT. Trimming took 6 bases from V and 2 from J, leaving 14 bases between them. The chain's CDR3 is CASRPGGGRNQPQHF. The CDR3 DNA reads TGTGCCAGCAGACCCGGCGGGGGCCGCAATCAGCCCCAGCATTTT.

The chain employs TRBV6-1 and TRBJ2-4, with 9 bases that match TRBD1. The CDR3 sequence is 14 residues long. V was clipped by 7 bases and J by 4 bases; unmatched bases: 5. The V gene's germline CDR1 is MNHNS and CDR2 SASEGT. CDR3 in amino acids: CASTPTGGKNIQYF. DNA of the CDR3: TGTGCCAGCACCCCGACAGGGGGGAAAAACATTCAGTACTTC.

This clonotype was observed a few times. The rearrangement joins TRBV7-3 to TRBJ2-1, with 7 bases aligning to TRBD2. V shed 5 bases, J shed 0 bases, and the junction held 7 bases outside the gene matches. This CDR3 contains 16 residues. Germline CDR1 is SGHTA and CDR2 is FQGTGA. CDR3 region: CASSVHGGSSYNEQFF. The DNA of the CDR3 is TGTGCCAGCAGCGTTCACGGGGGGAGCTCCTACAATGAGCAGTTCTTC.

This clonotype was recorded a few times. V usage is TRBV5-6 and J usage is TRBJ2-7; 8 bases match TRBD1. Germline CDR1 and CDR2: SGHDT and YYEEEE. With 0 bases clipped from V and 5 bases from J, the junction kept 7 bases outside the gene matches. This CDR3 contains 15 residues. This CDR3 is CASSLAGQGFDEQYV. The CDR3 nucleotides read TGTGCCAGCAGCTTGGCTGGACAGGGTTTCGACGAGCAGTACGTC.

This clonotype was counted between two and nine times. The chain recombines TRBV20-1 with TRBJ1-2; D is possibly TRBD1 (6 bases). The germline V gene encodes CDR1 DFQATT and CDR2 SNEGSKA (reference sequence). The CDR3 sequence is 13 residues long. V lost 5 bases and J lost 8, with 18 bases in between. In DNA form, the CDR3 reads TGCAGTGCTCTGATCGGGGACACATGGGGCTACACCTTC. Translated, it gives CSALIGDTWGYTF.

This clonotype was detected ten times or more. The CDR3 reads CASTQQGPDTQYF. CDR3 DNA: TGTGCCAGCACCCAACAGGGGCCGGATACGCAGTATTTT. The rearrangement uses TRBV7-2 and TRBJ2-3, with 7 bases aligning to TRBD1. CDR1 and CDR2 (germline): SGHTA, FQGNSA. The CDR3 contains 13 residues. V lost 7 bases and J lost 6; bases outside the gene matches: 7.

The chain is built from TRBV27 and TRBJ2-3; D unclear. The V gene's germline CDR1 is MNHEY and CDR2 SMNVEV (reference sequence). V lost 4 bases and J 4 bases, leaving 9 bases between the germline ends. The CDR3 covers 13 residues. The CDR3 reads CASSSTWADTQYF. Here the CDR3 DNA reads TGTGCCAGCAGTTCAACATGGGCAGATACGCAGTATTTT.

The rearrangement links TRBV2 to TRBJ2-5, with a possible D match to TRBD2 (6 bases). Germline V gene data show CDR1 as SNHLY and CDR2 as FYNNEI. The CDR3 has 14 amino acids. Deletions cut 6 bases from V and 2 bases from J, with 13 bases between. The CDR3 protein is CASSRDSNQETQYF. DNA for the CDR3: TGTGCCAGCAGCCGGGACTCAAATCAAGAGACCCAGTACTTC.

This clonotype appeared a few times. This chain joins TRBV10-3 and TRBJ2-3; no reliable D call. The CDR3 sequence is 15 residues long. The V gene's germline CDR1 is ENHRY and CDR2 SYGVKD. V was clipped by 2 bases and J by 0 bases, with 9 bases between them. CDR3: CAISEGRASTDTQYF. CDR3 in DNA: TGTGCCATCAGTGAGGGACGGGCTAGCACAGATACGCAGTATTTT.

As regards this clonotype: A single base separates this from a much larger clone, so it may be a read error. The V gene is TRBV29-1, the J gene TRBJ2-5; unclear D gene. There are 12 residues in the CDR3. CDR1 and CDR2 (germline): SQVTM, ANQGSEA. Trimming removed 4 bases at V and 7 bases at J, with 13 bases between. DNA for the CDR3: TGCAGCGTTGTAGAACCGGTCGGGACCCAGTACTTC. Translating it yields CSVVEPVGTQYF.

The chain couples TRBV29-1 to TRBJ2-5; TRBD1 is a possible D gene (6 bases). CDR1 is SQVTM and CDR2 is ANQGSEA in the germline V gene. This CDR3 contains 12 residues. The ends were cut back, 6 bases at V and 5 bases at J, with 13 bases in the middle. The CDR3 sequence: CSVTRGEETQYF. The CDR3 DNA is TGCAGCGTCACCAGGGGTGAGGAGACCCAGTACTTC. The full variable domain, its missing parts supplied by reference TRBV29-1 and TRBJ2-5, is SAVISQKPSRDICQRGTSLTIQCQVDSQVTMMFWYRQQPGQSLTLIATANQGSEATYESGFVIDKFPISRPNLTFSTLTVSNMSPEDSSIYLCSVTRGEETQYFGPGTRLLVL.

Note on this clonotype: Germline and junction disagree at one end, which may indicate a read error. V gene TRBV11-1 combines with J gene TRBJ2-1; 9 nucleotides match TRBD1. The CDR3 totals 15 residues. Germline-derived CDR1 and CDR2 are SGHAT and FQDESV (reference sequence). The CDR3 nucleotides read TGTGCCAGCAGATCGGACAGGGGCTCCTACAACGAGCAGTTCTTC. This codes for CASRSDRGSYNEQFF.

The rearrangement uses TRBV6-2 or TRBV6-3 and TRBJ1-2; TRBD1 might be the D (6 bases). Germline V CDR1 and CDR2: MNHEY, SVGEGT. The CDR3 totals 14 residues. The V end lost 5 bases, the J end lost 7 bases, and 17 bases lay between the germline ends. The CDR3: CASSLSGTSGGYTF. The DNA for the CDR3 is TGTGCCAGCAGTCTCTCCGGGACATCAGGTGGCTACACCTTC.

This clonotype came up a few times. This chain connects TRBV20-1 to TRBJ2-7; no reliable D call. CDR1 and CDR2 (germline): DFQATT, SNEGSKA (reference sequence). The ends were cut back, 3 bases at V and 7 bases at J, with 19 bases in the middle. The CDR3 extends over 14 amino acids. The CDR3 DNA reads TGCAGTGCTAGGCCCAACCGGAACCACTTGGAGCAGTACTTC. Residues: CSARPNRNHLEQYF.

The J gene is TRBJ2-4, the V gene TRBV15, with D maybe TRBD1 (5 bases). The CDR3 is made up of 15 amino acids. CDR1 LNHNV and CDR2 YYDKDF come from the germline V gene (reference sequence). With 0 bases removed from V and 11 bases from J, the gap between germline ends came to 17 bases. The CDR3 coding sequence is TGTGCCACCAGCAGAGATCAAGGGCAGGGTGGGGTTCAGTACTTC. This encodes CATSRDQGQGGVQYF.

The rearrangement links TRBV5-5 to TRBJ1-2, with no clear D. The V end lost 2 bases, the J end lost 2 bases, and 10 bases lay between the germline ends. The CDR3 is made up of 14 amino acids. Germline V gene sequence: CDR1 SGHKS, CDR2 YYEKEE (reference sequence). The CDR3 DNA is TGTGCCAGCAGCTTTTCGAACACCAACTATGGCTACACCTTC. It specifies CASSFSNTNYGYTF.

A few counts support this clonotype. The CDR3 DNA reads as TGTGCCAGCAGCGCCAGCGCGGGCTCCTACGAGCAGTACTTC. Protein sequence: CASSASAGSYEQYF. V is TRBV7-8 and J is TRBJ2-7; D is possibly TRBD2 (5 bases). The CDR3 is made up of 14 amino acids. V shed 5 bases and J shed 0 bases, with 11 bases lying between them. Germline loops: CDR1 SGHVS, CDR2 FQNEAQ.

This clonotype was picked up many times. The chain's CDR3 is CSASGTSGFSSYEQYF. The CDR3 DNA sequence: TGCAGTGCTAGCGGGACTAGCGGATTCTCCTCCTACGAGCAGTACTTC. V usage is TRBV20-1 and J usage is TRBJ2-7, with 11 bases matching TRBD2. J was trimmed by 0 bases and V by 3 bases; bases with no gene match: 7. The germline gives CDR1 DFQATT, CDR2 SNEGSKA (reference sequence). The length of the CDR3 is 16 residues.

The gene calls are TRBV20-1 and TRBJ2-3; maybe TRBD2 (6 bases). Between the trimmed V and J ends, which lost 0 bases and 3 bases, there was a span of 7 bases. This CDR3 comprises 13 residues. Germline-derived CDR1 and CDR2 are DFQATT and SNEGSKA (reference sequence). CDR3: CSARDLATDTQYF. In DNA form, the CDR3 reads TGCAGTGCTAGAGATCTAGCGACAGATACGCAGTATTTT.

This clonotype showed up just a few times. V is TRBV4-2 and J is TRBJ1-2; no definite D call. This CDR3 region has 14 residues. The germline CDR1 and CDR2 sequences are LGHNA and YNFKEQ. V was shortened by 1 base and J by 3 bases, with 9 bases between the two germline ends. The CDR3 loop reads CASSQGAGDYGYTF. The CDR3 nucleotides read TGTGCCAGCAGCCAAGGCGCGGGTGACTATGGCTACACCTTC.

The V call is TRBV2, the J call TRBJ1-1; weak D call: TRBD1 (6 bases). Germline assignment: CDR1 SNHLY and CDR2 FYNNEI. V was pared by 6 bases and J by 1 base, with 12 bases between. CDR3 length equals 14 residues. The CDR3 DNA reads as TGTGCCAGCAGGACCGGGGGGCCGAACACTGAAGCTTTCTTT. As protein: CASRTGGPNTEAFF.

A few counts support this clonotype. V is TRBV6-1 and J is TRBJ2-1; 8 nucleotides agree with TRBD2. This CDR3 region has 16 residues. Trimming took 9 bases from V and 0 from J; bases not matched to a gene: 10. Per germline, CDR1 MNHNS and CDR2 SASEGT. CDR3 bases: TGTGCCAGTTATCTCGGGGGGGGCAGCTCCTACAATGAGCAGTTCTTC. Protein sequence: CASYLGGGSSYNEQFF.

This clonotype has at least ten counts. The rearrangement joins TRBV5-1 to TRBJ1-6; 11 bases are shared with TRBD1. This CDR3 region has 15 residues. V shed 4 bases and J 9 bases; nucleotides not matched to a gene: 6. Germline CDR1 is SGHRS and CDR2 is YFSETQ. The CDR3 loop reads CASSGGQGAVSPLHF. The CDR3 DNA reads as TGCGCCAGCAGCGGAGGACAGGGGGCGGTTTCACCCCTCCACTTT.